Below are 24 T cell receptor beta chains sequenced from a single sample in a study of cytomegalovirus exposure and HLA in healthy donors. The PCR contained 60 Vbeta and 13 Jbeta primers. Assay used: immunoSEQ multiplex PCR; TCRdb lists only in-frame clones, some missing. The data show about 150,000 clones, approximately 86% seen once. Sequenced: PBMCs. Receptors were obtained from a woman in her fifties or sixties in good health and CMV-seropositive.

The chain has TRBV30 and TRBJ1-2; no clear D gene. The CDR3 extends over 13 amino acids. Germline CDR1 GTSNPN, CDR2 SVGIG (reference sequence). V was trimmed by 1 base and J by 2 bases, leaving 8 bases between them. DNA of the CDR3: TGTGCCTGGAGTGATAGAGGGAACTATGGCTACACCTTC. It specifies CAWSDRGNYGYTF.

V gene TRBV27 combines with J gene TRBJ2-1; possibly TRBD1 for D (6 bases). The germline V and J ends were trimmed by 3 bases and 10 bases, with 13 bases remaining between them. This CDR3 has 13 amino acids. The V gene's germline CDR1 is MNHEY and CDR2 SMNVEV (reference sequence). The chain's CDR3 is CASSLSLRGEQFF. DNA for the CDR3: TGTGCCAGCAGTTTGAGTCTCAGGGGAGAGCAGTTCTTC.

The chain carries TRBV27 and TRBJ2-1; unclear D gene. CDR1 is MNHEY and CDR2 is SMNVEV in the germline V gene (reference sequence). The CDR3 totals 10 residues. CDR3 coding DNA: TGTGGGCCACCCCACAATGAGCAGTTCTTC. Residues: CGPPHNEQFF.

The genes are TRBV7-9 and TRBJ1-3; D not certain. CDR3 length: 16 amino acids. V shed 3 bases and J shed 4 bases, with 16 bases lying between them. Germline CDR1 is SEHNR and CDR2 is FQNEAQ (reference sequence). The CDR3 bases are TGTGCCAGCAGCTTGGTCGGTGAGGGTGGAGGAAACACCATATATTTT. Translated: CASSLVGEGGGNTIYF.

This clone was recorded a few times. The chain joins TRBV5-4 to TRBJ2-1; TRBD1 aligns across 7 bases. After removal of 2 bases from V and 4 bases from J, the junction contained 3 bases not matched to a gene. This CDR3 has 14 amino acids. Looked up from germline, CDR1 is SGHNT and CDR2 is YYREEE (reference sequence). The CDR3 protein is CASSFEGAYNEQFF. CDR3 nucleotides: TGTGCCAGCAGCTTTGAGGGGGCTTACAATGAGCAGTTCTTC.

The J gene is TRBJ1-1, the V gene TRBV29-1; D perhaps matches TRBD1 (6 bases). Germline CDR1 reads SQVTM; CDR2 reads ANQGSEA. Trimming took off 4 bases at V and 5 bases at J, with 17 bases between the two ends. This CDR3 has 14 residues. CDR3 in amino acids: CSVGRLGRGTEAFF. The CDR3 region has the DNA TGCAGCGTTGGTCGTCTTGGCAGGGGAACTGAAGCTTTCTTT.

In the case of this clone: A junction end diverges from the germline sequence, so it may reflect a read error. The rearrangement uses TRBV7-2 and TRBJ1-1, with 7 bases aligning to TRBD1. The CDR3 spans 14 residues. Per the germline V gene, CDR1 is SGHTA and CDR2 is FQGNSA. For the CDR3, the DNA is TGTGCCAGCAGCCCTCCGGGACAGAGTGGGAAGCGGGTCTTT. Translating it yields CASSPPGQSGKRVF.

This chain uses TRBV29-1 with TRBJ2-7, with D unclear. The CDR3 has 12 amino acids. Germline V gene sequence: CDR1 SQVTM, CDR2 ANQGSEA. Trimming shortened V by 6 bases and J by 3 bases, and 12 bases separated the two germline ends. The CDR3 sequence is CSVARSSYEQYF. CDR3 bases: TGCAGCGTGGCCCGGAGCAGCTACGAGCAGTACTTC.

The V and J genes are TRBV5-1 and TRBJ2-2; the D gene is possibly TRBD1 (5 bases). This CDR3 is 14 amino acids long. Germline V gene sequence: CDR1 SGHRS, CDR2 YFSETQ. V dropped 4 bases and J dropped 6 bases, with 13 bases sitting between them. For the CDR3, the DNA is TGCGCCAGCAGCCACGACAGCCCCGCCGGGGAGCTGTTTTTT. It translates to CASSHDSPAGELFF. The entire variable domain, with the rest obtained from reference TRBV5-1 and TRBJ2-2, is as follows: KAGVTQTPRYLIKTRGQQVTLSCSPISGHRSVSWYQQTPGQGLQFLFEYFSETQRNKGNFPGRFSGRQFSNSRSEMNVSTLELGDSALYLCASSHDSPAGELFFGEGSRLTVL.

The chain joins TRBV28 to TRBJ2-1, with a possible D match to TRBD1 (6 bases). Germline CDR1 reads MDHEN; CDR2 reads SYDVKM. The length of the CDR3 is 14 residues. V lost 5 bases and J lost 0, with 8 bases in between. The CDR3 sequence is CASSRDISYNEQFF. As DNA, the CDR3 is TGTGCCAGCAGTCGGGACATCTCCTACAATGAGCAGTTCTTC.

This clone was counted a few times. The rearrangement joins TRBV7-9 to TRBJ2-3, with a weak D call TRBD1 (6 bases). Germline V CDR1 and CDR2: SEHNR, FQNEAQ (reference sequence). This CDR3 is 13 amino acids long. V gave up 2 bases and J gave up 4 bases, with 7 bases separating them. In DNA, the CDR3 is TGTGCCAGCAGCTTAACAGGGTCAGATACGCAGTATTTT. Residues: CASSLTGSDTQYF.

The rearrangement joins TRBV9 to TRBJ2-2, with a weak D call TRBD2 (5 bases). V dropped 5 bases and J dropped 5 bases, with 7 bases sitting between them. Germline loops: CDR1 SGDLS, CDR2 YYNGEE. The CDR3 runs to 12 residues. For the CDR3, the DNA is TGTGCCAGCAGGGGGAGTACCGGGGAGCTGTTTTTT. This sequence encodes CASRGSTGELFF.

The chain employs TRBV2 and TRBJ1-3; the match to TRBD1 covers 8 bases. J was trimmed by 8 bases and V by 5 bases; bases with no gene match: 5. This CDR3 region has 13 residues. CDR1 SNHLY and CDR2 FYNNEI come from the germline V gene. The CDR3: CASSRTGSDTIYF. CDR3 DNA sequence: TGTGCCAGCAGTAGGACAGGGTCGGACACCATATATTTT.

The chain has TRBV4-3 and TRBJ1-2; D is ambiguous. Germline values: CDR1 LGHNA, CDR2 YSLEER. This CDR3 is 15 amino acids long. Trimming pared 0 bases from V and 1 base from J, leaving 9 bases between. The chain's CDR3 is CASSQDGQVNYGYTF. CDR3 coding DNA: TGCGCCAGCAGCCAAGATGGGCAGGTTAACTATGGCTACACCTTC.

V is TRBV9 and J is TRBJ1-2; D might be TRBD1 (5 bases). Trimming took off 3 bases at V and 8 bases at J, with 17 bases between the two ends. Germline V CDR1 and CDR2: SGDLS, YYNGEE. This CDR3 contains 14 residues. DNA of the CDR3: TGTGCCAGCAGCGAGGTCCCAGGGTCCGTCGGCTACACCTTC. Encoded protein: CASSEVPGSVGYTF.

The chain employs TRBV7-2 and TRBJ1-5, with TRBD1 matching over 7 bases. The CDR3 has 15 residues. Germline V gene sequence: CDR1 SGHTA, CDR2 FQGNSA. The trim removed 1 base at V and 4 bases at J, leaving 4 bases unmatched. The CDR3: CASSLEGTDNQPQHF. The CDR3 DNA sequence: TGTGCCAGCAGCTTAGAAGGGACAGATAATCAGCCCCAGCATTTT. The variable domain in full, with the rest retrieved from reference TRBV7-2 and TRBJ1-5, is GAGVSQSPSNKVTEKGKDVELRCDPISGHTALYWYRQSLGQGLEFLIYFQGNSAPDKSGLPSDRFSAERTGGSVSTLTIQRTQQEDSAVYLCASSLEGTDNQPQHFGDGTRLSIL.

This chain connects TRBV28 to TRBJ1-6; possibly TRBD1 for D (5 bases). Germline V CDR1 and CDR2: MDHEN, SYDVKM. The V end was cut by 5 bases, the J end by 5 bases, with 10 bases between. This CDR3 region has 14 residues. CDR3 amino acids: CASSLGGNNSPLHF. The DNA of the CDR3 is TGTGCCAGCAGTCTGGGGGGGAATAATTCACCCCTCCACTTT.

In DNA, the CDR3 is TGTGCCAGTAAAATCGACAGGGGGCATTTAGGTGAGCAGTTCTTC. This encodes CASKIDRGHLGEQFF. The rearrangement uses TRBV19 and TRBJ2-1; 10 positions agree with TRBD1. This CDR3 spans 15 amino acids. Germline trimming cut 7 bases from V and 9 bases from J; bases unmatched to any gene: 12. CDR1 is LNHDA, CDR2 SQIVND, per germline (reference sequence).

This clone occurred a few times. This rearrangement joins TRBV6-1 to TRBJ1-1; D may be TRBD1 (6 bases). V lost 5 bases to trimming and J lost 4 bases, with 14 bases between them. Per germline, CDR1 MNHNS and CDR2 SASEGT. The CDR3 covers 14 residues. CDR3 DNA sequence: TGTGCCAGCAGTTCCCCGGACAGCCGCACTGAAGCTTTCTTT. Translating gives CASSSPDSRTEAFF.

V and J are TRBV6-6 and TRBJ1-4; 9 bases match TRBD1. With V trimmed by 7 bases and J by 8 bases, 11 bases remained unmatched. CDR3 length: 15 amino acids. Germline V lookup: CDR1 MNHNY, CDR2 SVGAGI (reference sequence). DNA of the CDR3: TGTGCCAGCAACCGACAGGGGGGGACAGGCGAAAAACTGTTTTTT. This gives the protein CASNRQGGTGEKLFF.

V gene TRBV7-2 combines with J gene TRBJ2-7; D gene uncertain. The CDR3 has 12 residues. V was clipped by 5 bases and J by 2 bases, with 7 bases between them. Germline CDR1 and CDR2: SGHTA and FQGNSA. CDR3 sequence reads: CASSPPAYEQYF. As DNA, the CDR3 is TGTGCCAGCAGCCCCCCGGCCTACGAGCAGTACTTC.

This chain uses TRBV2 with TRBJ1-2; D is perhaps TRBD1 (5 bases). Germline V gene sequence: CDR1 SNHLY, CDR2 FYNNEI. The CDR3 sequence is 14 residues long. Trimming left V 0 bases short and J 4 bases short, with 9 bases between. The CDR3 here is CASSEAAGGYGYTF. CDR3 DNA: TGTGCCAGCAGTGAAGCGGCGGGGGGCTATGGCTACACCTTC. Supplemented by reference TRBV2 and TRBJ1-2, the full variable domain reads EPEVTQTPSHQVTQMGQEVILRCVPISNHLYFYWYRQILGQKVEFLVSFYNNEISEKSEIFDDQFSVERPDGSNFTLKIRSTKLEDSAMYFCASSEAAGGYGYTFGSGTRLTVV.

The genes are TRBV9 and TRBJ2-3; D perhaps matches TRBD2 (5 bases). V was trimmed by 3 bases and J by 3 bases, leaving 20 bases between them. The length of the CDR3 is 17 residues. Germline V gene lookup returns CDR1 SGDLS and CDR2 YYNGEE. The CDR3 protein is CASSALMDSGRTDTQYF. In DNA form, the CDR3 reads TGTGCCAGCAGCGCGCTTATGGACTCCGGAAGGACAGATACGCAGTATTTT.

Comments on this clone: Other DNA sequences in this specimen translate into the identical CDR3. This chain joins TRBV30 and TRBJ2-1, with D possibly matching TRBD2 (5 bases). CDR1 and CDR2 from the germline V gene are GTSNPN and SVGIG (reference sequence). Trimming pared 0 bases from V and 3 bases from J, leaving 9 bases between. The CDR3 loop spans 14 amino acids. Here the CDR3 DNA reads TGTGCCTGGAGTGTTACGGGGAGCTACAATGAGCAGTTCTTC. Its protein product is CAWSVTGSYNEQFF.